The 7 T cell receptor beta chains in this list originate from one sample, sequenced in a study of Ad26.COV2.S vaccination and SARS-CoV-2 variants. Treatment given: 15 to 20 received Ad26.COV2.S at low or high dose, single or two shots; several received placebo; per-sample allocation not given. The samples date from day 63 after the first vaccine or placebo injection. Clones were sequenced by immunoSEQ multiplex PCR, and TCRdb holds only the in-frame ones, with some missing. Of about 390,000 clones in the sample, about 88% are singletons; the top ten hold 3.5%. The sequencing used peripheral blood, collected in a trial of Ad26.COV2.S vaccine versus placebo. All receptors derive from a person aged 18-65 years who received the Ad26.COV2.S COVID-19 vaccine or a placebo.

V and J are TRBV4-1 and TRBJ2-1, with a tentative D call TRBD2 (5 bases). Trimming took 1 base from V and 5 from J, leaving 6 bases between them. The CDR3 has 13 residues. The V gene's germline CDR1 is MGHRA and CDR2 YSYEKL. The CDR3 DNA is TGCGCCAGCAGCCAAGGGGGAGACAATGAGCAGTTCTTC. Encoded protein: CASSQGGDNEQFF.

This sequence joins TRBV11-2 and TRBJ1-1; D gene unclear. CDR3 length equals 14 residues. The V end was cut by 0 bases, the J end by 1 base, with 6 bases between. Germline V gene lookup returns CDR1 SGHAT and CDR2 FQNNGV. As DNA, the CDR3 is TGTGCCAGCAGCTTAGATTCATGGAACACTGAAGCTTTCTTT. It translates to CASSLDSWNTEAFF.

V gene TRBV3-1 (or the pseudogene TRBV3-2) combines with J gene TRBJ2-3; D is unclear. V lost 0 bases and J lost 4, with 5 bases in between. CDR1 is LGHDT, CDR2 YNNKEL, per germline (reference sequence). The CDR3 is made up of 13 amino acids. The CDR3 DNA reads TGTGCCAGCAGCCAAGATGTGGCAGATACGCAGTATTTT. This translates into CASSQDVADTQYF.

The rearrangement uses TRBV15 and TRBJ1-6; D is possibly TRBD1 (5 bases). V lost 8 bases, J lost 7 bases, and 18 bases lay in between. CDR1 is LNHNV and CDR2 is YYDKDF in the germline V gene (reference sequence). The CDR3 spans 15 residues. The CDR3 reads CATPEEGFRNSPLHF. In DNA, the CDR3 is TGTGCCACCCCCGAGGAGGGGTTTAGGAATTCACCCCTCCACTTT.

This chain joins TRBV3-1 (or the pseudogene TRBV3-2) and TRBJ1-5; no firm D call. Between the trimmed V and J ends, which lost 0 bases and 6 bases, there was a span of 12 bases. The CDR3 loop spans 15 amino acids. CDR1 LGHDT and CDR2 YNNKEL come from the germline V gene (reference sequence). CDR3 loop: CASSQDLVLGQPQHF. Written as DNA, the CDR3 is TGTGCCAGCAGCCAAGATCTGGTTCTAGGTCAGCCCCAGCATTTT.

DNA for the CDR3: TGTGCCAGCAGCGTAGGGGCAGTAAACACTGAAGCTTTCTTT. Protein product: CASSVGAVNTEAFF. The chain carries TRBV9 and TRBJ1-1; the D is unclear. Per germline, CDR1 SGDLS and CDR2 YYNGEE. Trimming removed 0 bases at V and 2 bases at J, with 8 bases between. This CDR3 has 14 residues. The full variable domain, rest sourced from reference TRBV9 and TRBJ1-1, is DSGVTQTPKHLITATGQRVTLRCSPRSGDLSVYWYQQSLDQGLQFLIQYYNGEERAKGNILERFSAQQFPDLHSELNLSSLELGDSALYFCASSVGAVNTEAFFGQGTRLTVV.

The rearrangement links TRBV10-3 to TRBJ2-3, with D hard to call. Trimming removed 0 bases at V and 2 bases at J, with 9 bases between. This CDR3 comprises 15 residues. CDR1 ENHRY and CDR2 SYGVKD come from the germline V gene. Here the CDR3 reads CAISESNSATDTQYF. The CDR3 coding sequence is TGTGCCATCAGTGAGTCGAACTCGGCCACAGATACGCAGTATTTT.